This T cell receptor beta chain came from a study of CD8+ T cells in alopecia areata. Across the study: Patients received oral tofacitinib, 5 to 10 mg twice daily, for moderate-to-severe alopecia areata. Study findings and constraints: Normal skin's resident alphabeta T cells are sequenced alongside lesional scalp T cells. Greater clonality was observed in lesional scalp samples, especially alopecia totalis/universalis, versus normal scalp.

Investigators isolated RNA and reverse transcribed it into cDNA to act as the sequencing template. Clones were sequenced by immunoSEQ multiplex PCR, and TCRdb holds only the in-frame ones, with some missing. The sample carries 150,000 to 200,000 clones, around 60% recorded once. It was from alopecia areata patients that lesional scalp punch biopsies and peripheral blood were collected. In this sample, this clone turned up a few times. Antigen unknown. V was trimmed by 0 bases and J by 5 bases, leaving 8 bases between them. This CDR3 region has 13 residues. From germline, CDR1 is SQVTM and CDR2 ANQGSEA.

The receptor was isolated from a human donor with alopecia areata. The chain has TRBV29-1 and TRBJ2-1; D is uncertain. The sample here was CD4+ T cells sorted from blood, taken at week 0. CDR3 sequence reads: CSVEENSNNEQFF. In nucleotides, the CDR3 is TGCAGCGTTGAAGAAAACAGCAACAATGAGCAGTTCTTC.